This TCR beta chain comes out of a study of CD8+ T cells in alopecia areata. General study points: Affected scalp, especially in alopecia totalis/universalis, had a higher clonality than normal scalp did.

With respect to this clone: Its target is not known.

Treatment described: oral pan-JAK inhibitor, 5-10 mg twice daily. A FACSAria was used to sort CD4+ and CD8+ T cells. These cells came from PBMCs. The J segment lost 1 base and the V segment lost 4 bases, leaving 1 base of the junction unmatched. This CDR3 spans 13 amino acids. From germline, CDR1 is MGHRA and CDR2 YSYEKL. Isolated RNA was reverse transcribed into cDNA used as the sequencing template. The data were produced by immunoSEQ multiplex PCR, yet TCRdb's version contains in-frame clones alone and is incomplete. The sample yields 150,000 or so clones, approximately 90% seen once. The specimen was CD8+ T cells sorted from blood, collected at week 4, from a patient treated with tofacitinib. This clonotype originated in a human donor with alopecia areata. This chain connects TRBV4-1 to TRBJ2-7; TRBD2 matches 7 bases. The CDR3, as DNA: TGCGCCAGCAGCCGGACTAGTTCCTACGAGCAGTACTTC. Its protein is CASSRTSSYEQYF.